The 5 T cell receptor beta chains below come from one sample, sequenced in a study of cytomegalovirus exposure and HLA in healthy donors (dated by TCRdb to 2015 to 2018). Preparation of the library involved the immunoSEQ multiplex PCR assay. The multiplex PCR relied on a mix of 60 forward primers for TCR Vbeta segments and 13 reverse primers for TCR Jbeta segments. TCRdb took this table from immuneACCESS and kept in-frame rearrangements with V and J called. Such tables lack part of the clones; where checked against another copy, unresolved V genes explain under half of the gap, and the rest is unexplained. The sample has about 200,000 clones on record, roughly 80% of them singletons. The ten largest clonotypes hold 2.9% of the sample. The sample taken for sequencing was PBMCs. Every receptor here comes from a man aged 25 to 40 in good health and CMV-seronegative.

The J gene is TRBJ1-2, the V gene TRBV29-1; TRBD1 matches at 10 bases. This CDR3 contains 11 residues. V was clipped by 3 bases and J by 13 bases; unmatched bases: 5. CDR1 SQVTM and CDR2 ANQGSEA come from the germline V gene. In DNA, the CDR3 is TGCAGCGTTGAGGGGGACAGGGGTTCCACCTTC. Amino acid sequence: CSVEGDRGSTF.

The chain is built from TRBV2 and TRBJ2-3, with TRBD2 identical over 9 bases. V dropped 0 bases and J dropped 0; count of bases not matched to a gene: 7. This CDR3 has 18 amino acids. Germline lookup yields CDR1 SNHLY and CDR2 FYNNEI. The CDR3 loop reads CASSEAGVAGASTDTQYF. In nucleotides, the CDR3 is TGTGCCAGCAGTGAAGCTGGGGTAGCGGGGGCTAGCACAGATACGCAGTATTTT.

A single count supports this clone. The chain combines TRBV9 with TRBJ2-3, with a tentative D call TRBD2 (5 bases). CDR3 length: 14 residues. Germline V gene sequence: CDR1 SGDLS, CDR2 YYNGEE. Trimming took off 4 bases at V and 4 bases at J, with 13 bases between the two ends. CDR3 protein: CASSKSPRADTQYF. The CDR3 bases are TGTGCCAGCAGCAAAAGCCCGCGGGCAGATACGCAGTATTTT.

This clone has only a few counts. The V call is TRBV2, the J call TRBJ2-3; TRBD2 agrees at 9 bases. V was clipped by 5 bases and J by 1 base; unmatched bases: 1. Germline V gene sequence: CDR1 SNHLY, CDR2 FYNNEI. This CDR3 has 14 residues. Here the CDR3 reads CASSLAGRTDTQYF. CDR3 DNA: TGTGCCAGCAGTCTAGCGGGGCGCACAGATACGCAGTATTTT. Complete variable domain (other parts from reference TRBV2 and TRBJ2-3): EPEVTQTPSHQVTQMGQEVILRCVPISNHLYFYWYRQILGQKVEFLVSFYNNEISEKSEIFDDQFSVERPDGSNFTLKIRSTKLEDSAMYFCASSLAGRTDTQYFGPGTRLTVL.

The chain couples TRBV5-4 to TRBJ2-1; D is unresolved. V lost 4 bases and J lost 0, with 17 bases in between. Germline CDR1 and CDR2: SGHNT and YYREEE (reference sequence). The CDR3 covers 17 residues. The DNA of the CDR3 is TGTGCCAGCAGCGGCCCTACTGGGCCAAGCTCCTACAATGAGCAGTTCTTC. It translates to CASSGPTGPSSYNEQFF.